This TCR beta chain appears in the sequencing data of a study of T-cell reconstitution after alpha-beta-depleted transplantation in children. V was cut by 8 bases and J by 4 bases, with 18 bases left in between. Germline CDR1 ENHRY, CDR2 SYGVKD. The CDR3 length is 15 residues. In this sample, this clonotype turned up a few times. As it was prepared, the TCRbeta library received unique molecular identifiers. TCRdb called the PCR reads again in MiXCR, with one record for every CDR3 protein. The table includes more than 550,000 distinct CDR3 sequences, 10% to 13% detected once. This sequence was found in a human donor who donated a stem cell graft to a child with acute myeloid leukemia. V and J are TRBV10-3 and TRBJ2-1, with TRBD1 as a possible D gene (6 bases). The sample here was PBMCs from the stem cell graft donor, taken from the stem cell graft. CDR3 DNA: TGTGCCATCGTAAACGGACAGACCCCGTACAATGAGCAGTTCTTC. It codes for CAIVNGQTPYNEQFF.